This is a list of T cell receptor beta chains from one sample in a study of human T cells and chemical hapten exposure. TCRdb fed the RACE reads into MiXCR, producing one record per CDR3 protein. The sample has about 81,000 distinct CDR3 sequences; roughly 7.6% are singletons. Sample: whole blood, taken in connection with sensitization to the hapten diphenylcyclopropenone (DPC). The receptors come from a woman in her 30s with alopecia areata. Some clones in this sample may be carry-over from other donors' samples. Each CDR3 is given with its conserved first and last residue. Fields, in order: V gene, J gene, D gene, clone size, CDR3 DNA, CDR3 protein. A D gene is named only where the DNA matches it firmly. Only some rows state a clone size, as once, few, many or a class for expanded clones.

>TRBV29-1|TRBJ1-1|TRBD1|few
TGCAGCGTTAAAGGACAGGGGAACACTGAAGCTTTCTTT
CSVKGQGNTEAFF
>TRBV2|TRBJ1-6|.|.
TGTGCCAGCAGTGAGGAGGGGCATGGGTATAATTCACCCCTCCACTTT
CASSEEGHGYNSPLHF
>TRBV29-1|TRBJ2-5|TRBD2|many
TGCAGCGTTGAAGAAGACGGGGGGGAAGAGACCCAGTACTTC
CSVEEDGGEETQYF
>TRBV14|TRBJ1-2|.|few
TGTGCCAGCAGCCAAGATCGCCATGGCTACACCTTC
CASSQDRHGYTF
>TRBV29-1|TRBJ2-6|.|.
TGCAGCGTTGAAAAGGGTATCGGCTCTGGGGCCAACGTCCTGACTTTC
CSVEKGIGSGANVLTF
>TRBV18|TRBJ2-7|TRBD2|.
TGTGCCAGCTCACCACTACTAGCGGGGAGCTCCGACGAGCAGTACTTC
CASSPLLAGSSDEQYF
>TRBV10-3|TRBJ2-3|TRBD2|many
TGTGCCATCAGTGAGAGCAAGGAAGGGCTAGCGGGTAGCACAGATACGCAGTATTTT
CAISESKEGLAGSTDTQYF
>TRBV29-1|TRBJ2-7|.|.
TGCAGCGTTGGACAGTTTGTGAACGAGCAGTACTTC
CSVGQFVNEQYF
>TRBV2|TRBJ2-3|.|many
TGTGCCACCACCCGGGACTTTCTAATCGCAGATACGCAGTATTTT
CATTRDFLIADTQYF
>TRBV12-3/TRBV12-4|TRBJ2-1|TRBD2|many
TGTGCCAGCTCGTTAGGGACTAGCGGGGCACTAAGCTCCTACAATGAGCAGTTCTTC
CASSLGTSGALSSYNEQFF
>TRBV6-5|TRBJ2-7|TRBD2|.
TGTGCCAGCAGTTACTCGACCCTAGCGGGCTACGAGCAGTACTTC
CASSYSTLAGYEQYF
>TRBV19|TRBJ2-7|TRBD2|.
TGTGCCAGTAGTATTAGTCAGCGGGGGGGCCCCTACGAGCAGTACTTC
CASSISQRGGPYEQYF
>TRBV21-1|TRBJ1-4|.|.
TGTGCCAGCAGCAAAAGGGGAGTGGGGAGGGGTGAAAAACTGTTTTTT
CASSKRGVGRGEKLFF
>TRBV19|TRBJ1-3|.|.
TGTGCCAGTAGACGGGGGATTGGAAACACCATATATTTT
CASRRGIGNTIYF
>TRBV12-3/TRBV12-4|TRBJ2-7|.|few
TGTGCCAGCAGTTTCCAGGGCCGCTCCTACGAGCAGTACTTC
CASSFQGRSYEQYF
>TRBV3-1|TRBJ1-5|TRBD1|few
TGTGCCAGCAGCCAGACGGGACAGGGCAATCAGCCCCAGCATTTT
CASSQTGQGNQPQHF
>TRBV20-1|TRBJ1-1|.|many
TGCAGTGCCACCGACTTGAACACTGAAGCTTTCTTT
CSATDLNTEAFF
>TRBV20-1|TRBJ2-3|TRBD2|many
TGCAGTGCTAGATTTCGGCTAGCGGGGGGCACAGATACGCAGTATTTT
CSARFRLAGGTDTQYF
>TRBV6-5|TRBJ1-5|.|many
TGTGCCAGCAGGCAGGGAGAGGATCAGCCCCAGCATTTT
CASRQGEDQPQHF
>TRBV7-7|TRBJ2-7|TRBD2|few
TGTGCCAGCAGCTTAAGGCAGGGAGGGGACTACGAGCAGTACTTC
CASSLRQGGDYEQYF
>TRBV12-3/TRBV12-4|TRBJ1-5|.|many
TGTGCCAGCAGTTATCCTTGGACCCATAGCAATCAGCCCCAGCATTTT
CASSYPWTHSNQPQHF
>TRBV10-2|TRBJ1-2|.|many
TGCGCCAGCAGTCTCGTCCCTAGGAGTGGCTACACCTTC
CASSLVPRSGYTF
>TRBV20-1|TRBJ1-5|.|many
TGCAGTGCCAGCGCGTGGTCCGCTACGGCGGATCAGCCCCAGCATTTT
CSASAWSATADQPQHF
>TRBV5-1|TRBJ1-2|TRBD1|few
TGCGCCAGCAGCGTAACAGGGGAATCCTATGGCTACACCTTC
CASSVTGESYGYTF
>TRBV2|TRBJ2-1|TRBD2|.
TGTGCCAGCAGCCCCATAGCGGGGGGCCCGAATGAGCAGTTCTTC
CASSPIAGGPNEQFF
>TRBV6-5|TRBJ1-6|.|.
TGTGCCAGCAGTTACTCGACCAGTAACAGGGTGACACCCCTCCACTTT
CASSYSTSNRVTPLHF
>TRBV4-2|TRBJ1-3|.|many
TGTGCCAGCAGCGGAGGGGCTGGAAACACCATATATTTT
CASSGGAGNTIYF
>TRBV6-1|TRBJ1-1|.|few
TGTGCCAGCAGTGAAGTCCAGGGACTAATGAACACTGAAGCTTTCTTT
CASSEVQGLMNTEAFF
>TRBV6-6|TRBJ1-5|.|many
TGTGCCAGCAGTAACCCCCCCCGACAGTTGGGGCACAATCAGCCCCAGCATTTT
CASSNPPRQLGHNQPQHF
>TRBV2|TRBJ2-3|.|many
TGTGCCAGCAGTGAAGTTGTTAAGGTGGGGACGGCAGATACGCAGTATTTT
CASSEVVKVGTADTQYF
>TRBV9|TRBJ2-3|TRBD2|many
TGTGCCAGCAGCCCAGGGACTAGCGGGGGCCATCCCGCTAGCACAGATACGCAGTATTTT
CASSPGTSGGHPASTDTQYF
>TRBV30|TRBJ1-5|TRBD1|few
TGTGCCTGGAGTATCGACAGGGGGTATCAGCCCCAGCATTTT
CAWSIDRGYQPQHF
>TRBV20-1|TRBJ1-1|.|many
TGCAGTGCTAGAGAAGGGGAAACTGAAGCTTTCTTT
CSAREGETEAFF
>TRBV7-2|TRBJ1-2|.|.
TGTGCCAGCAGCTTACCGACAGTGGGCTACACCTTC
CASSLPTVGYTF
>TRBV12-3/TRBV12-4|TRBJ1-1|.|many
TGTGCCAGCAGTTATACAGGGAACACTGAAGCTTTCTTT
CASSYTGNTEAFF
>TRBV12-3/TRBV12-4|TRBJ2-7|.|.
TGTGCCAGCAGTTTAGCGCTAGAGTACGAGCAGTACTTC
CASSLALEYEQYF
>TRBV5-1|TRBJ2-5|.|many
TGCGCCAGCAGCCGAGGTCAGAGCCAAGAGACCCAGTACTTC
CASSRGQSQETQYF
>TRBV10-3|TRBJ2-1|TRBD2|many
TGTGCCATCAGTGACCCCGTTCGTAGCGGGGGGTCACTTGAGCAGTTCTTC
CAISDPVRSGGSLEQFF
>TRBV7-8|TRBJ2-3|.|.
TGTGCCAGCAGCTCCCAGGGAGGTAGCACAGATACGCAGTATTTT
CASSSQGGSTDTQYF
>TRBV11-2|TRBJ1-4|TRBD1|many
TGTGCCAGCACCCCGCATTCCGGGACAGGGAATGAAAAACTGTTTTTT
CASTPHSGTGNEKLFF
>TRBV20-1|TRBJ1-5|.|few
TGCAGTGCTAGAGAGGGTTCGAATCAGCCCCAGCATTTT
CSAREGSNQPQHF
>TRBV7-9|TRBJ2-5|.|many
TGTGCCAGCAGCTTTATGGGTACCCAAGAGACCCAGTACTTC
CASSFMGTQETQYF
>TRBV4-1|TRBJ2-3|.|many
TGCGCCAGCAGCCACCAAAGCTACGCAGATACGCAGTATTTT
CASSHQSYADTQYF
>TRBV20-1|TRBJ2-6|.|many
TGCAGTGCCCCGCTTACTGGGGCCAACGTCCTGACTTTC
CSAPLTGANVLTF
>TRBV2|TRBJ1-2|.|many
TGTGCCAGCAGGGGCGGCCCCAAAGGCAACTATGGCTACACCTTC
CASRGGPKGNYGYTF
>TRBV2|TRBJ1-5|.|many
TGTGCCAGCAGCGGAGACGTTTGGGGGGAAGGAGAGCCCCAGCATTTT
CASSGDVWGEGEPQHF
>TRBV7-8|TRBJ2-3|.|many
TGTGCCAGCACCCGGTACACGGGGCCAGATACGCAGTATTTT
CASTRYTGPDTQYF
>TRBV3-1|TRBJ2-1|.|many
TGTGCCAGCAGCCATAGTCAGATTACAACCTACAATGAGCAGTTCTTC
CASSHSQITTYNEQFF
>TRBV5-1|TRBJ2-7|TRBD1|.
TGCGCCAGCAGCCCCCAGGGGGCGGGCTCCTACGAGCAGTACTTC
CASSPQGAGSYEQYF